One sample yielded the 3 T cell receptor beta chains listed below, sequenced in a study of T-cell reconstitution after alpha-beta-depleted transplantation in children. The TCRbeta library incorporated unique molecular identifiers. TCRdb redid the calling of the PCR reads with MiXCR, one entry per CDR3 protein. The sample has over 300,000 distinct CDR3 sequences, 10% to 13% seen once. Sequencing was performed on PBMCs from the stem cell graft donor, taken from the stem cell graft. These receptors originate from a human donor who donated a stem cell graft to a child with acute lymphoblastic leukemia.

This clonotype was seen a handful of times. This chain connects TRBV3-1 to TRBJ2-1; the match to TRBD2 covers 13 bases. This CDR3 region has 20 residues. Trimming took 3 bases from V and 1 from J; bases not matched to a gene: 12. Germline V gene lookup returns CDR1 LGHDT and CDR2 YNNKEL (reference sequence). The CDR3 DNA reads TGTGCCAGCAGCCAGTCGCTAAAGACTAGCGGGAGGCTGTCCTACAATGAGCAGTTCTTC. Its protein is CASSQSLKTSGRLSYNEQFF.

In its sample, this clonotype was seen a few times. The chain has TRBV28 and TRBJ1-1; 8 bases match TRBD1. Trimming cost V 4 bases and J 1 base; bases outside gene matches: 8. The CDR3 covers 16 residues. Germline-derived CDR1 and CDR2 are MDHEN and SYDVKM. Here the CDR3 DNA reads TGTGCCAGCAGTTCTCACCGGACAGGGAAGAACACTGAAGCTTTCTTT. This translates into CASSSHRTGKNTEAFF.

This sequence joins TRBV12-3 or TRBV12-4 and TRBJ2-7; TRBD1 matches 9 bases. The CDR3 covers 16 residues. With 3 bases clipped from V and 9 bases from J, the junction kept 15 bases outside the gene matches. The CDR3 DNA reads TGTGCCAGCAGTTTGGGAGGGACAGGGTCTTTCTCGGGGCAGTACTTC. It specifies CASSLGGTGSFSGQYF.